The present TCR beta chain was sequenced within a study of shared clonotypes between healthy human individuals (dated by TCRdb to 2020 to 2021). Broadly, across the study: A couple of women and three men aged 18 to 49 years were included in the cohort. For each donor, three plates each were used for CD4 naive and CD4 memory, two plates were used for CD8 naive, and one plate was used for CD8 memory. The study deeply sequenced blood TCR repertoires of five healthy adults to estimate repertoire size and the extent of clonotype sharing between individuals. Between about 0.8 and 9 billion PBMCs per donor were obtained by leukapheresis. To increase sequencing depth and limit assay-specific biases, different laboratories used diverse techniques to prepare libraries and sequence TCR repertoires.

Beyond this particular receptor, the publication reports: Incomplete sequencing was indicated by rarefaction of sorted-subset datasets, despite the large sequencing depth. About 5% of naive CD4, roughly 3.6% of naive CD8, about 2.4% of memory CD4, and over 0.35% of memory CD8 clonotypes were shared across a handful of donors. Naive subsets generally had larger estimated clonotype richness than memory subsets. Clonotypes shared by all four sorted-subset donors showed higher generation probabilities than non-shared clonotypes. Pairwise subsampling indicated that sequencing depth was expected to affect the degree of clonotype sharing among donors. Sampling was restricted to blood, and TCR repertoires in tissue are likely to differ from TCR repertoires in blood. Because the study included a small number of donors, the genetic and exposure-history diversity represented was limited.

TCR CDR3 regions were amplified from genomic DNA by multiplex PCR using the deep immunoSEQ assay. Extracted genomic DNA from each cell subset was distributed evenly across all wells of several immunoSEQ 96-well plates, and each plate was treated as a replicate. For sorted subsets, about 200 ng genomic DNA, equal to some 28,000 T cell genomes, was loaded into each replicate PCR. Purified libraries were measured with a Qubit 3.0 fluorometer, size-checked on a Bioanalyzer 2100, and measured again with the KAPA Library Quantification kit. Each immunoSEQ 96-well plate was sequenced on its own single-read 150-cycle Illumina NextSeq 550 flow cell. Regarding the original processing steps: The immunoSEQ output contained only junctional sequences without quality scores, so filtering could not match that applied to full-length reads. Sequences were annotated with PyIR, a Python wrapper for IgBLAST v1.9, and V/J genes and CDR3 were assigned using IMGT germline references. Any read was removed if the V/J assignment was weak (E-value above 1e-6), the CDR3 was missing, or the read contained stop codons, out-of-frame junctions, or ambiguous translated residues. V3J clonotypes were defined as sequences sharing the same inferred V gene, J gene, and CDR3 amino acid sequence. Percentage overlap between repertoires was computed as shared unique clonotypes divided by the size of the smaller repertoire. RTK rarefaction, the Chao1 estimator, and Recon v2.1 estimates of unobserved clonotypes were used to assess repertoire richness. Generation probabilities for all TCRbeta clonotypes obtained by the gDNA method from four donors were computed using OLGA. Imported from immuneACCESS, the table was reduced by TCRdb to in-frame sequences with V and J called. These copies leave out some clones; in studies compared against another copy, an unresolved V gene accounts for under half, and the cause of the remainder is not known. V and J calls and clone size are those listed in that table; D and trimming were worked out from the DNA. Present in this sample are a few million clones, 80% to 95% of which were seen just once. The ten most abundant clones make up 0.35% to 0.45% of the sample.

This clone showed up just once. The clone's antigen remains unknown. No quality values exist for individual bases; no much larger clone is one base distant. Donors were healthy HIV-negative adults with no recently reported acute infections or vaccinations. All donors were Caucasian adults living in Nashville, Tennessee, USA. CD4+ T cells were enriched through magnetic negative selection, after which naive cells were positively selected on CD45RA and the remaining negative fraction served as the memory subset. After blood collection by leukapheresis, PBMCs were isolated using Ficoll-Histopaque density gradient centrifugation and then cryopreserved in the vapor phase of liquid nitrogen. Analytical flow cytometry was used to check the purity and quantity of every magnetically sorted T cell population. Genomic DNA was isolated from every sorted fraction and measured by UV absorbance on a Nanodrop 2000c.

CDR1 and CDR2 are drawn from the germline V gene: SGHDN, FVKESK. The CDR3, cysteine through phenylalanine, is 17 amino acids long. Left in the record is the CDR3 DNA by itself, 51 bases read in frame from the first base. V sheds 4 bases and J sheds 0 bases, leaving 13 bases between their ends. The V gene is TRBV14 and the J gene is TRBJ2-6; TRBD1 is a possible D gene, resting on 7 matching bases. The sequenced material came from naive CD4+ T cells from PBMCs. This specimen's cell subset or site label, per the study, means: CD45RA+ positively selected. The origin of this receptor is a man aged 18-30 years in good health. Some clones in this sample may be carry-over from other donors' samples. The nucleotides read TGTGCCAGCAGCCGAAGACAGGGACTCTCTGGGGCCAACGTCCTGACTTTC. It is translated as CASSRRQGLSGANVLTF.